A selection of T cell receptor beta chains follows, all from one sample in a study of Tregs in tolerant kidney transplant recipients. The data were produced by immunoSEQ multiplex PCR, yet TCRdb's version contains in-frame clones alone and is incomplete. The table has tens of thousands of clones, 80% to 95% seen once. The sequencing used CD4+ T cells from blood (PBMCs), collected 12 months after the transplant. The receptors come from a human patient who received a combined kidney and bone marrow transplant. Some of the T cells might come from the graft donor. Both conserved end residues are part of each CDR3. D genes are given only for firm matches. The size of a clone is reported for some rows only, either as once, few or many, or as a class for expanded clones.

TRBV6-1,TRBJ2-1,-,TRBD1,TGTGCCAGCAGTGAGTTGACAGGGGGGGGTTACAATGAGCAGTTCTTC,CASSELTGGGYNEQFF
TRBV2,TRBJ2-7,once,-,TGTGCCAGTAGGACACGTTCCTACGAGCAGTACTTC,CASRTRSYEQYF
TRBV27,TRBJ2-6,-,-,TGTGCCACAAGACCGTGGGGGGATGGGGCCAACGTCCTGACTTTC,CATRPWGDGANVLTF
TRBV7-8,TRBJ2-5,-,-,TGTGCCAGCAGCTTACAACTAGCCGAAGAGACCCAGTACTTC,CASSLQLAEETQYF
TRBV28,TRBJ1-6,-,-,TGTGCCAGCACTCCGGGTGGGTCTCTCCCCCTCCACTTT,CASTPGGSLPLHF
TRBV5-4,TRBJ2-7,-,TRBD1,TGTGCCAGCAGCCCGAACGCCGGGACAGGGGGCTACGAGCAGTACTTC,CASSPNAGTGGYEQYF
TRBV10-3,TRBJ2-1,-,TRBD2,TGTGCCACCACGCTAGCGGGGGAGTACAATGAGCAGTTCTTC,CATTLAGEYNEQFF
TRBV2,TRBJ2-5,-,TRBD2,TGTGCCAGCAGCGAAGCGGGAGGGATTGGGACCCAGTACTTC,CASSEAGGIGTQYF
TRBV18,TRBJ1-1,-,TRBD1,TGTGCCAGCTCATCTACCACAGGCAGGGGGACTGAAGCTTTCTTT,CASSSTTGRGTEAFF
TRBV19,TRBJ2-2,-,TRBD2,TGTGCCAGTATGTGGACTAGGTCCGGGGAGCTGTTTTTT,CASMWTRSGELFF